Below are 21 T cell receptor beta chains sequenced from a single sample in a study of beta chain features in type 1 diabetes. The entirety of the isolated RNA underwent reverse transcription, so expressed TCRB transcripts were sequenced. Produced via immunoSEQ multiplex PCR; TCRdb's table is partial and in-frame only. The sample shows under 550,000 clones, about an eighth of them seen only once. Source material: naive CD4+ T cells from blood. These receptors were taken from a woman aged 18-29 years in good health.

This clone was counted between two and nine times. Other DNA sequences in this specimen translate into the identical CDR3. CDR3 residues: CASSLGLAGADTQYF. The DNA for the CDR3 is TGTGCCAGCAGCCTCGGACTAGCGGGGGCAGATACGCAGTATTTT. V gene TRBV7-9 combines with J gene TRBJ2-3, with 13 bases fitting TRBD2. The germline V gene encodes CDR1 SEHNR and CDR2 FQNEAQ (reference sequence). This CDR3 contains 15 residues. Trimming removed 5 bases from V and 4 bases from J; junction bases left unmatched: 3.

The rearrangement uses TRBV6-5 and TRBJ2-3; no firm D call. V was pared by 4 bases and J by 0 bases, with 8 bases between. Per the germline V gene, CDR1 is MNHEY and CDR2 is SVGAGI. CDR3 length: 14 residues. Here the CDR3 reads CASSFSVSTDTQYF. For the CDR3, the DNA is TGTGCCAGCAGTTTTTCAGTTAGCACAGATACGCAGTATTTT.

Written as DNA, the CDR3 is TGTGCCAGCAGCCCCCCGGGGGCTAACTTGGGGGAGCAGTTCTTC. It translates to CASSPPGANLGEQFF. The J gene is TRBJ2-1, the V gene TRBV7-3, with D possibly called TRBD1 or TRBD2 (6 bases each). The CDR3 loop spans 15 amino acids. Germline lookup yields CDR1 SGHTA and CDR2 FQGTGA. Trimming pared 5 bases from V and 10 bases from J, leaving 21 bases between.

Here the CDR3 DNA reads TGTGCCAGCAGTCAACGGGGCAATCAGCCCCAGCATTTT. Translating it yields CASSQRGNQPQHF. The chain is built from TRBV6-5 and TRBJ1-5; D is uncertain. Between the trimmed V and J ends, which lost 5 bases and 2 bases, there was a span of 7 bases. CDR3 length: 13 residues. Germline V lookup: CDR1 MNHEY, CDR2 SVGAGI.

The gene calls are TRBV30 and TRBJ2-7; D not certain. The germline CDR1 and CDR2 sequences are GTSNPN and SVGIG (reference sequence). The V end was cut by 0 bases, the J end by 6 bases, with 15 bases between. This CDR3 has 14 residues. The CDR3 DNA sequence: TGTGCCTGGAGTGTAGTTTCTCCCCGGGCCGAGCAGTACTTC. Its translation is CAWSVVSPRAEQYF.

The V call is TRBV20-1, the J call TRBJ2-5; no reliable D call. The CDR3 covers 11 residues. Looked up from germline, CDR1 is DFQATT and CDR2 is SNEGSKA (reference sequence). Trimming cost V 3 bases and J 7 bases, with 9 bases left between them. Here the CDR3 DNA reads TGCAGTGCTAGTTCTCCGGGGACCCAGTACTTC. Its translation: CSASSPGTQYF.

The chain uses TRBV27 and TRBJ1-6; 7 positions agree with TRBD1. Germline V lookup: CDR1 MNHEY, CDR2 SMNVEV (reference sequence). V lost 6 bases and J lost 13; bases outside the gene matches: 15. This CDR3 has 15 amino acids. In DNA, the CDR3 is TGTGCCAGCAGAGGCCGACAGGGCGGGATGAGGCCCCTCCACTTT. It is translated as CASRGRQGGMRPLHF.

The sample holds a few counts of this clone. The gene calls are TRBV7-9 and TRBJ2-3; TRBD1 agrees at 7 bases. The ends lost 0 bases at V and 14 bases at J; junction bases unmatched: 8. The CDR3 runs to 13 residues. The germline CDR1 and CDR2 sequences are SEHNR and FQNEAQ (reference sequence). The chain's CDR3 is CASSLANRGWPYF. The CDR3, as DNA: TGTGCCAGCAGCTTAGCCAACAGGGGCTGGCCGTATTTT.

The rearrangement uses TRBV14 and TRBJ2-2, with D tentatively TRBD1 (6 bases). The CDR3 extends over 13 amino acids. Trimming shortened V by 5 bases and J by 6 bases, and 10 bases separated the two germline ends. Germline lookup yields CDR1 SGHDN and CDR2 FVKESK. For the CDR3, the DNA is TGTGCCAGCAGCTCGCGGACAGCCGGGGAGCTGTTTTTT. It encodes CASSSRTAGELFF.

V and J are TRBV30 and TRBJ2-1, with D unresolved. V was pared by 4 bases and J by 7 bases, with 17 bases between. This CDR3 is 14 amino acids long. In germline, CDR1 is GTSNPN, CDR2 SVGIG (reference sequence). CDR3 DNA sequence: TGTGCCTGGACTGTGGATTGGGTAGGGAATGAGCAGTTCTTC. This gives the protein CAWTVDWVGNEQFF.

This chain joins TRBV29-1 and TRBJ1-2; D remains ambiguous. The CDR3 extends over 14 amino acids. V was trimmed by 0 bases and J by 0 bases, leaving 8 bases between them. Germline V lookup: CDR1 SQVTM, CDR2 ANQGSEA. The CDR3: CSVEDRTANYGYTF. The CDR3 coding sequence is TGCAGCGTTGAAGATAGGACGGCTAACTATGGCTACACCTTC.

The rearrangement joins TRBV4-3 to TRBJ1-1, with a tentative D call TRBD1 (6 bases). Trimming stripped 1 base from V and 4 bases from J, with 25 bases between. CDR3 length: 19 residues. Germline CDR1 is LGHNA and CDR2 is YSLEER. CDR3 in amino acids: CASSQALRRGKWVSTEAFF. The CDR3, as DNA: TGCGCCAGCAGCCAAGCTCTACGAAGGGGGAAGTGGGTGTCCACTGAAGCTTTCTTT.

This clone was seen more than once but under ten times. This chain uses TRBV7-2 with TRBJ1-1, with no clear D. This CDR3 has 14 residues. Germline lookup yields CDR1 SGHTA and CDR2 FQGNSA. Trimming stripped 3 bases from V and 4 bases from J, with 12 bases between. CDR3 sequence reads: CASSFDRAGTEAFF. The CDR3 DNA sequence: TGTGCCAGCAGCTTCGACCGGGCCGGCACTGAAGCTTTCTTT.

This rearrangement joins TRBV9 to TRBJ2-6; no reliable D call. The V and J ends lost 0 bases and 13 bases respectively, with 11 bases between them. CDR1 is SGDLS, CDR2 YYNGEE, per germline. This CDR3 has 13 residues. The CDR3 bases are TGTGCCAGCAGCGTAGATATGAGGTCTGTCCTGACTTTC. Translating it yields CASSVDMRSVLTF.

This clone turned up a few times. The chain recombines TRBV9 with TRBJ2-3; D gene unclear. V gave up 0 bases and J gave up 5 bases, with 4 bases separating them. Germline CDR1 reads SGDLS; CDR2 reads YYNGEE. This CDR3 spans 12 amino acids. The CDR3 reads CASSVEKDTQYF. The CDR3 DNA is TGTGCCAGCAGCGTAGAGAAAGATACGCAGTATTTT.

This clone was seen many times. Other DNA sequences in the sample encode the same CDR3. The chain employs TRBV29-1 and TRBJ2-5; 7 bases align to TRBD1. V gave up 6 bases and J gave up 2 bases; unmatched junction bases: 3. The CDR3 is made up of 12 amino acids. Germline assignment: CDR1 SQVTM and CDR2 ANQGSEA. The chain's CDR3 is CSVKTGQETQYF. The CDR3 DNA reads as TGCAGCGTGAAGACAGGGCAAGAGACCCAGTACTTC.

This clone has more than one count but fewer than ten. The gene calls are TRBV2 and TRBJ1-2; TRBD1 aligns across 9 bases. The CDR3 runs to 14 residues. With V trimmed by 6 bases and J by 1 base, 3 bases remained unmatched. Per germline, CDR1 SNHLY and CDR2 FYNNEI. The CDR3 DNA reads TGTGCCAGCAGGGACAGGGGTCTTAACTATGGCTACACCTTC. This codes for CASRDRGLNYGYTF.

This clone was detected a few times. The rearrangement links TRBV5-1 to TRBJ2-5, with 9 bases matching TRBD2. The germline gives CDR1 SGHRS, CDR2 YFSETQ. V was pared by 0 bases and J by 4 bases, with 1 base of the junction left unmatched. The CDR3 spans 14 residues. In nucleotides, the CDR3 is TGCGCCAGCAGCTTGGCGACTAGCGGAGAGACCCAGTACTTC. Protein: CASSLATSGETQYF.

The chain joins TRBV7-6 to TRBJ2-3; the D is unclear. The germline gives CDR1 SGHVS, CDR2 FNYEAQ. CDR3 length: 14 residues. The ends were cut back, 1 base at V and 4 bases at J, with 9 bases in the middle. CDR3 nucleotides: TGTGCCAGCAGCTTAGTTAGGGCCTCAGATACGCAGTATTTT. Protein product: CASSLVRASDTQYF.

The V and J genes are TRBV4-3 and TRBJ2-3; tentatively, D is TRBD2 (7 bases). The ends were cut back, 5 bases at V and 2 bases at J, with 17 bases in the middle. The CDR3 has 16 amino acids. Germline-derived CDR1 and CDR2 are LGHNA and YSLEER. This CDR3 reads CASSFRPAGATDTQYF. The CDR3, as DNA: TGCGCCAGCAGCTTCCGACCGGCGGGGGCCACAGATACGCAGTATTTT.

The V and J genes are TRBV5-4 and TRBJ2-1, with D unclear. The germline V and J ends were trimmed by 3 bases and 0 bases, with 13 bases remaining between them. The germline CDR1 and CDR2 sequences are SGHNT and YYREEE (reference sequence). The CDR3 runs to 16 residues. CDR3 coding DNA: TGTGCCAGCAGCTCGAATGCAGGATACTCCTACAATGAGCAGTTCTTC. This gives the protein CASSSNAGYSYNEQFF.